Following are 22 T cell receptor beta chains from one sample sequenced in a study of Ad26.COV2.S vaccination and SARS-CoV-2 variants. Here immunoSEQ multiplex PCR was the method, and the copy in TCRdb shows in-frame clones only, minus some. The repertoire holds under 250,000 clones, with roughly 85% as singletons. Specified treatment: some 20 received Ad26.COV2.S at low or high dose, single or two shots; a few received placebo; per-sample allocation not given. Repertoires come from day 63 after the first vaccine or placebo injection. The material was peripheral blood, obtained in a trial of Ad26.COV2.S vaccine versus placebo. These receptors were obtained from a person aged 18-60 years who received the Ad26.COV2.S COVID-19 vaccine or a placebo.

This sequence joins TRBV7-3 and TRBJ2-7; unclear D gene. In germline, CDR1 is SGHTA, CDR2 FQGTGA. This CDR3 comprises 10 residues. The CDR3 spells CASSFSPLHV. The CDR3 DNA reads as TGTGCCAGCAGCTTCAGCCCGCTACATGTC.

The genes are TRBV28 and TRBJ1-5; D possibly corresponds to TRBD1 (6 bases). The CDR3 runs to 15 residues. Trimming removed 6 bases at V and 3 bases at J, with 15 bases between. Germline values: CDR1 MDHEN, CDR2 SYDVKM. This CDR3 reads CASRNQDRPNQPQHF. The DNA of the CDR3 is TGTGCCAGCAGAAATCAGGACAGACCCAATCAGCCCCAGCATTTT.

This clone appeared once. The chain employs TRBV27 and TRBJ1-3; D remains unclear. Trimming took off 2 bases at V and 3 bases at J, with 11 bases between the two ends. Germline loops: CDR1 MNHEY, CDR2 SMNVEV (reference sequence). The CDR3 spans 15 residues. CDR3 coding DNA: TGTGCCAGCAGTTTACGGGGTTTGGGTGGAAACACCATATATTTT. It translates to CASSLRGLGGNTIYF.

The chain is built from TRBV6-5 and TRBJ2-3, with 7 bases that match TRBD2. Losses at the gene ends were 4 bases for V and 5 bases for J; bases not matched to a gene: 12. The CDR3 has 16 residues. Per germline, CDR1 MNHEY and CDR2 SVGAGI. CDR3 in amino acids: CASSLIRAGAGDTQYF. In nucleotides, the CDR3 is TGTGCCAGCAGTTTAATTAGGGCGGGAGCAGGAGATACGCAGTATTTT.

This chain links TRBV5-1 with TRBJ1-2; D possibly corresponds to TRBD1 (6 bases). Germline lookup yields CDR1 SGHRS and CDR2 YFSETQ. The V end lost 3 bases, the J end lost 2 bases, and 8 bases lay between the germline ends. The CDR3 is 13 residues long. In DNA form, the CDR3 reads TGCGCCAGCAGCTACGGGACAAACTATGGCTACACCTTC. This gives the protein CASSYGTNYGYTF.

J is TRBJ2-3 and V is TRBV6-2 or TRBV6-3; D not certain. Germline values: CDR1 MNHEY, CDR2 SVGEGT. V lost 2 bases, J lost 5 bases, and 8 bases lay in between. The CDR3 has 13 residues. This CDR3 reads CASSYRPGDTQYF. The CDR3 DNA reads as TGTGCCAGCAGTTACCGGCCCGGAGATACGCAGTATTTT.

The rearrangement joins TRBV7-2 to TRBJ2-7, with 8 bases fitting TRBD1. Germline trimming cut 6 bases from V and 4 bases from J; bases unmatched to any gene: 5. The length of the CDR3 is 13 residues. The germline CDR1 and CDR2 sequences are SGHTA and FQGNSA. The CDR3 DNA reads TGTGCCAGCAGATTGACAGGGGCGTACGAGCAGTACTTC. Protein: CASRLTGAYEQYF.

V and J are TRBV11-2 and TRBJ2-1; D is unclear. V dropped 2 bases and J dropped 8 bases, with 13 bases sitting between them. CDR1 is SGHAT, CDR2 FQNNGV, per germline. This CDR3 comprises 14 residues. DNA of the CDR3: TGTGCCAGCAGCTTACGGACCGCACGGCATGAGCAGTTCTTC. Translated, it gives CASSLRTARHEQFF.

This chain links TRBV6-6 with TRBJ1-1; no definite D call. There are 13 residues in the CDR3. Germline V gene lookup returns CDR1 MNHNY and CDR2 SVGAGI (reference sequence). Trimming left V 5 bases short and J 4 bases short, with 11 bases between. CDR3 protein: CASSGSTGTEAFF. The CDR3 bases are TGTGCCAGCAGTGGATCAACGGGCACTGAAGCTTTCTTT.

DNA for the CDR3: TGTGCCAGCAGTGTTTCGGATATTAGCAATCAGCCCCAGCATTTT. Encoded protein: CASSVSDISNQPQHF. The chain combines TRBV2 with TRBJ1-5; D gene unclear. The CDR3 is 15 residues long. Trimming removed 4 bases at V and 0 bases at J, with 10 bases between. Germline CDR1 and CDR2: SNHLY and FYNNEI.

The CDR3 DNA reads as TGCGCCAGCAGCCAGGCCCGGGACAGCGGCGCCTATGGCTACACCTTC. It codes for CASSQARDSGAYGYTF. The chain carries TRBV4-3 and TRBJ1-2; TRBD1 matches at 7 bases. Germline V gene sequence: CDR1 LGHNA, CDR2 YSLEER. The V segment lost 3 bases and the J segment 4 bases; nucleotides outside the gene matches: 11. This CDR3 contains 16 residues.

The chain joins TRBV4-1 to TRBJ1-6; D gene ambiguous. Trimming pared 1 base from V and 7 bases from J, leaving 14 bases between. Germline V gene data show CDR1 as MGHRA and CDR2 as YSYEKL. CDR3 length: 16 amino acids. Here the CDR3 DNA reads TGCGCCAGCAGCCAAGGCGGGGTAGGGCAGAATTCACCCCTCCACTTT. It codes for CASSQGGVGQNSPLHF.

This rearrangement joins TRBV30 to TRBJ1-2; D is uncertain. Germline values: CDR1 GTSNPN, CDR2 SVGIG (reference sequence). Trimming removed 2 bases at V and 0 bases at J, with 7 bases between. The CDR3 is 13 residues long. DNA of the CDR3: TGTGCCTGGAGTAGGGAAACTAACTATGGCTACACCTTC. This gives the protein CAWSRETNYGYTF.

This clone occurred a few times. The chain recombines TRBV19 with TRBJ2-1; 7 bases fit TRBD1. The CDR3 runs 14 residues. Losses at the gene ends were 1 base for V and 9 bases for J; bases not matched to a gene: 6. Per germline, CDR1 LNHDA and CDR2 SQIVND (reference sequence). The CDR3 reads CASSIGVGTAEQFF. The CDR3 nucleotides read TGTGCCAGTAGTATAGGGGTTGGGACAGCTGAGCAGTTCTTC.

The J gene is TRBJ1-5, the V gene TRBV12-3 or TRBV12-4; TRBD1 agrees at 7 bases. Trimming at V came to 7 bases and at J to 4 bases, leaving 4 bases not matched to a gene. The CDR3 runs to 13 residues. The CDR3 here is CASKMTGNQPQHF. CDR3 DNA sequence: TGTGCCAGCAAAATGACAGGGAATCAGCCCCAGCATTTT.

The chain employs TRBV11-3 and TRBJ1-2; TRBD1 matches 9 bases. The V gene's germline CDR1 is SGHNT and CDR2 YENEEA. CDR3 length: 16 amino acids. Unmatched junction bases numbered 7, after V lost 2 bases and J lost 3 bases. CDR3 in DNA: TGTGCCAGCAGCTTAAACCGGACAGGGGAAGACTATGGCTACACCTTC. Residues: CASSLNRTGEDYGYTF.

The chain couples TRBV7-2 to TRBJ2-1, with D hard to call. The V gene's germline CDR1 is SGHTA and CDR2 FQGNSA. The CDR3 runs 13 residues. V was clipped by 5 bases and J by 8 bases, with 13 bases between them. CDR3 sequence: CASSQSIGYEQFF. The CDR3 bases are TGTGCCAGCAGCCAATCCATAGGGTATGAGCAGTTCTTC.

J is TRBJ2-5 and V is TRBV7-8; D possibly corresponds to TRBD1 (5 bases). In germline, CDR1 is SGHVS, CDR2 FQNEAQ. Trimming took off 4 bases at V and 5 bases at J, with 11 bases between the two ends. This CDR3 is built from 13 residues. In DNA form, the CDR3 reads TGTGCCAGCAGCTCCGACAGATCTGAGACCCAGTACTTC. This gives the protein CASSSDRSETQYF.

This sequence joins TRBV15 and TRBJ2-3; D call uncertain. The CDR3 spans 13 residues. The ends were cut back, 5 bases at V and 0 bases at J, with 6 bases in the middle. CDR1 is LNHNV, CDR2 YYDKDF, per germline (reference sequence). The CDR3 coding sequence is TGTGCCACCAGCCCCCGGAGCACAGATACGCAGTATTTT. Protein product: CATSPRSTDTQYF. Combining the CDR3 with reference TRBV15 and TRBJ2-3 gives the whole variable domain DAMVIQNPRYQVTQFGKPVTLSCSQTLNHNVMYWYQQKSSQAPKLLFHYYDKDFNNEADTPDNFQSRRPNTSFCFLDIRSPGLGDTAMYLCATSPRSTDTQYFGPGTRLTVL.

This clone was detected only once. V is TRBV4-3 and J is TRBJ2-7; no definite D call. Germline CDR1 LGHNA, CDR2 YSLEER. There are 15 residues in the CDR3. Trimming took 0 bases from V and 0 from J, leaving 9 bases between them. DNA of the CDR3: TGCGCCAGCAGCCAAGAAAAAGACAACTCCTACGAGCAGTACTTC. Its translation: CASSQEKDNSYEQYF.

V usage is TRBV29-1 and J usage is TRBJ2-7; 8 bases are a match to TRBD2. This CDR3 contains 14 residues. With V trimmed by 4 bases and J by 3 bases, 8 bases remained unmatched. The V gene's germline CDR1 is SQVTM and CDR2 ANQGSEA. The CDR3: CSVGGLGQSYEQYF. The CDR3 DNA follows: TGCAGCGTTGGGGGACTAGGACAGAGCTACGAGCAGTACTTC.

The gene calls are TRBV10-3 and TRBJ2-1; no firm D call. Germline V CDR1 and CDR2: ENHRY, SYGVKD. V was shortened by 0 bases and J by 1 base, with 16 bases between the two germline ends. The CDR3 has 18 residues. The CDR3 coding sequence is TGTGCCATCAGTGAGTCGTTTCTTGGCGCTAGTTCCTACAATGAGCAGTTCTTC. Amino acid sequence: CAISESFLGASSYNEQFF.